These 26 T cell receptor beta chains originate from one sample sequenced in a study of Ad26.COV2.S vaccination and SARS-CoV-2 variants. Measured with immunoSEQ multiplex PCR; TCRdb has only the in-frame clones, and not every one. The sample holds 200,000 to 250,000 clones, around 89% seen once. Regarding treatment: around 19 received Ad26.COV2.S at low or high dose, single or two shots; roughly five received placebo; per-sample allocation not given. Each sample was drawn 63 days after the first injection (of vaccine or placebo). Sequencing was performed on peripheral blood, taken in a trial of Ad26.COV2.S vaccine versus placebo. These receptors all come from a person aged 18-60 years who received the Ad26.COV2.S COVID-19 vaccine or a placebo.

The chain employs TRBV9 and TRBJ1-2; D ambiguous. The V end was cut by 0 bases, the J end by 2 bases, with 8 bases between. The CDR3 is 14 amino acids. Germline-derived CDR1 and CDR2 are SGDLS and YYNGEE. For the CDR3, the DNA is TGTGCCAGCAGCGTAGCTGGTGAAAACTATGGCTACACCTTC. Translation: CASSVAGENYGYTF.

This clone has a single count. The V call is TRBV7-8, the J call TRBJ2-1; possible D gene TRBD1, 6 bases. The CDR3 loop spans 16 amino acids. CDR1 SGHVS and CDR2 FQNEAQ come from the germline V gene. Between the trimmed V and J ends, which lost 6 bases and 3 bases, there was a span of 18 bases. CDR3 loop: CASRRSRTAHYNEQFF. Here the CDR3 DNA reads TGTGCCAGCAGACGCTCCAGGACAGCACACTACAATGAGCAGTTCTTC.

The V and J genes are TRBV23-1 and TRBJ2-4, with D perhaps TRBD2 (5 bases). TRBV23-1 is labeled an ORF, and its function is uncertain. The V end lost 3 bases, the J end lost 8 bases, and 20 bases lay between the germline ends. This CDR3 is built from 16 residues. Here the CDR3 DNA reads TGCGCCAGCAGTCATCGAGGGTACAGCTTAATTGACATTCAGTACTTC. It specifies CASSHRGYSLIDIQYF.

The rearrangement joins TRBV6-5 to TRBJ1-2, with TRBD1 identical over 8 bases. V shed 7 bases and J 5 bases; nucleotides not matched to a gene: 3. Germline CDR1 is MNHEY and CDR2 is SVGAGI. The CDR3 consists of 12 residues. The CDR3 region has the DNA TGTGCCAGCACACAGGGGGTATATGGCTACACCTTC. It encodes CASTQGVYGYTF.

This chain connects TRBV7-2 to TRBJ2-2; TRBD2 aligns across 7 bases. The length of the CDR3 is 13 residues. Trimming removed 3 bases from V and 6 bases from J; junction bases left unmatched: 1. Germline-derived CDR1 and CDR2 are SGHTA and FQGNSA. CDR3 sequence (DNA): TGTGCCAGCAGCTTTCGGGGGGCCGGGGAGCTGTTTTTT. As protein: CASSFRGAGELFF.

The chain joins TRBV4-2 to TRBJ2-3, with TRBD2 identical over 12 bases. The CDR3 loop spans 18 amino acids. Germline trimming cut 2 bases from V and 1 base from J; bases unmatched to any gene: 7. The germline V gene encodes CDR1 LGHNA and CDR2 YNFKEQ. CDR3 protein: CASSQLAGGLFGTDTQYF. DNA of the CDR3: TGTGCCAGCAGCCAACTAGCGGGGGGGCTTTTTGGCACAGATACGCAGTATTTT.

The chain couples TRBV4-3 to TRBJ2-3, with 10 bases aligning to TRBD2. CDR1 and CDR2 from the germline V gene are LGHNA and YSLEER. V was clipped by 6 bases and J by 7 bases; unmatched bases: 10. The CDR3 is 15 residues long. The CDR3 loop reads CASSEVAGGGYTQYF. CDR3 DNA sequence: TGCGCCAGCAGTGAGGTAGCGGGGGGTGGGTATACGCAGTATTTT.

The CDR3 nucleotides are TGTGCCAGCAGTGACTCGAGACTAGCGGGCCACAATGAGCAGTTCTTC. Translation gives CASSDSRLAGHNEQFF. The chain carries TRBV6-4 and TRBJ2-1; TRBD2 aligns across 10 bases. Germline V gene lookup returns CDR1 MRHNA and CDR2 SNTAGT. V lost 0 bases and J lost 5; bases outside the gene matches: 4. The CDR3 is made up of 16 amino acids.

V and J are TRBV6-1 and TRBJ2-1; TRBD2 matches at 7 bases. The CDR3 totals 17 residues. V shed 2 bases, J shed 6 bases, and the junction held 13 bases outside the gene matches. Germline-derived CDR1 and CDR2 are MNHNS and SASEGT. CDR3 protein: CASSESLPQRGPNEQFF. CDR3 nucleotides: TGTGCCAGCAGTGAAAGCCTCCCTCAGCGGGGACCCAATGAGCAGTTCTTC.

V and J are TRBV30 and TRBJ2-5, with D hard to call. Trimming removed 0 bases at V and 3 bases at J, with 14 bases between. CDR3 length equals 15 residues. Germline V CDR1 and CDR2: GTSNPN, SVGIG (reference sequence). The CDR3: CAWSVRGRPKETQYF. CDR3 nucleotides: TGTGCCTGGAGTGTACGAGGACGGCCAAAAGAGACCCAGTACTTC.

This chain joins TRBV28 and TRBJ2-2; D not certain. V gave up 5 bases and J gave up 4 bases, with 8 bases separating them. Germline CDR1 reads MDHEN; CDR2 reads SYDVKM. The CDR3 length is 13 residues. CDR3 region: CASSALFTGELFF. The CDR3 DNA sequence: TGTGCCAGCAGTGCCCTATTCACCGGGGAGCTGTTTTTT.

The rearrangement links TRBV6-2 or TRBV6-3 to TRBJ1-1; TRBD1 aligns across 8 bases. Germline values: CDR1 MNHEY, CDR2 SVGEGT. V dropped 5 bases and J dropped 4; count of bases not matched to a gene: 3. There are 13 residues in the CDR3. The CDR3 loop is CASSRTGSTEAFF. In DNA, the CDR3 is TGTGCCAGCAGTCGGACAGGGAGCACTGAAGCTTTCTTT.

This clone is a singleton in its sample. The chain carries TRBV15 and TRBJ2-5, with TRBD2 identical over 9 bases. This CDR3 comprises 16 residues. J gave up 3 bases and V 0 bases, and 5 bases lay outside the gene matches. Germline V gene lookup returns CDR1 LNHNV and CDR2 YYDKDF (reference sequence). The CDR3 sequence: CATSREGLAGKETQYF. The CDR3 nucleotides read TGTGCCACCAGCAGAGAAGGGCTAGCGGGGAAAGAGACCCAGTACTTC.

The chain employs TRBV28 and TRBJ1-1; D remains unclear. The CDR3 covers 13 residues. Trimming removed 6 bases from V and 10 bases from J, with 18 bases in between. Germline CDR1 reads MDHEN; CDR2 reads SYDVKM. The CDR3 DNA reads as TGTGCCAGCAGGGTAACCGGTAGCTTTGCAGCTTTCTTT. Protein sequence: CASRVTGSFAAFF.

The CDR3, as DNA: TGTGCCAGCAGCCCCGGGACAGGCTTCTCTGGGGCCAACGTCCTGACTTTC. This encodes CASSPGTGFSGANVLTF. V is TRBV7-2 and J is TRBJ2-6, with 8 nucleotides matching TRBD1. Per the germline V gene, CDR1 is SGHTA and CDR2 is FQGNSA. There are 17 residues in the CDR3. V lost 5 bases and J lost 0; bases outside the gene matches: 6.

The chain employs TRBV6-5 and TRBJ2-4; perhaps TRBD2 as D (7 bases). V lost 10 bases to trimming and J lost 7 bases, with 17 bases between them. This CDR3 has 13 residues. Germline CDR1 is MNHEY and CDR2 is SVGAGI. CDR3 bases: TGTGCCATCTCAGGGGAGGGGTGGAACATTCAGTACTTC. Translated: CAISGEGWNIQYF.

The chain joins TRBV9 to TRBJ2-5, with D possibly TRBD1 on 5 matching bases. The CDR3 has 15 residues. Trimming left V 2 bases short and J 4 bases short, with 15 bases between. Germline V gives CDR1 SGDLS, CDR2 YYNGEE. In DNA form, the CDR3 reads TGTGCCAGCAGCGTCTGGGGCGAATTCGGAGAGACCCAGTACTTC. Translated, it gives CASSVWGEFGETQYF.

The rearrangement uses TRBV6-6 and TRBJ2-3; D is unclear. With 8 bases removed from V and 6 bases from J, the gap between germline ends came to 9 bases. Looked up from germline, CDR1 is MNHNY and CDR2 is SVGAGI (reference sequence). The CDR3 is 11 residues long. The CDR3 DNA is TGTGCCAGCTCTGTGGGGGATACGCAGTATTTT. Protein: CASSVGDTQYF.

The chain combines TRBV4-3 with TRBJ2-6, with D perhaps TRBD1 or TRBD2 (5 bases each). V was shortened by 5 bases and J by 4 bases, with 15 bases between the two germline ends. Germline CDR1 is LGHNA and CDR2 is YSLEER. This CDR3 spans 16 amino acids. CDR3: CASSTRDAVGANVLTF. The CDR3 DNA reads as TGCGCCAGCAGCACCCGGGACGCGGTGGGGGCCAACGTCCTGACTTTC.

The V gene is TRBV28, the J gene TRBJ2-2; TRBD1 agrees at 9 bases. Germline CDR1 is MDHEN and CDR2 is SYDVKM. Unmatched junction bases numbered 21, after V lost 7 bases and J lost 9 bases. This CDR3 spans 18 amino acids. Here the CDR3 DNA reads TGTGCCAGCACCCCAAGAGTACTGGGACAGGGCGTTTCCCGGGAGCTGTTTTTT. Residues: CASTPRVLGQGVSRELFF.

The chain has TRBV29-1 and TRBJ1-2; D is perhaps TRBD1 (5 bases). CDR1 and CDR2 from the germline V gene are SQVTM and ANQGSEA. The CDR3 consists of 14 residues. V was cut by 6 bases and J by 7 bases, with 21 bases left in between. The chain's CDR3 is CSVPTWGVSSGYTF. The CDR3 DNA sequence: TGCAGCGTCCCCACCTGGGGGGTATCTTCTGGCTACACCTTC.

The rearrangement uses TRBV11-3 and TRBJ2-5; 8 nucleotides align to TRBD1. Per the germline V gene, CDR1 is SGHNT and CDR2 is YENEEA. With 1 base clipped from V and 3 bases from J, the junction kept 1 base outside the gene matches. This CDR3 has 14 residues. This chain's CDR3 is CASSLGTGKETQYF. The CDR3 region has the DNA TGTGCCAGCAGCTTAGGGACAGGGAAAGAGACCCAGTACTTC.

The gene calls are TRBV4-3 and TRBJ2-7; D not resolved. Germline V gene sequence: CDR1 LGHNA, CDR2 YSLEER. V lost 1 base to trimming and J lost 7 bases, with 8 bases between them. The CDR3 length is 12 residues. The CDR3 region has the DNA TGCGCCAGCAGCCAAGTCCCTGGGGAGCAGTACTTC. Encoded protein: CASSQVPGEQYF.

The chain combines TRBV28 with TRBJ2-5, with 10 bases fitting TRBD2. V gave up 6 bases and J gave up 5 bases; unmatched junction bases: 9. CDR1 MDHEN and CDR2 SYDVKM come from the germline V gene. The CDR3 extends over 15 amino acids. The CDR3: CASSQTSGVVETQYF. The CDR3 DNA sequence: TGTGCCAGCAGCCAAACTAGCGGGGTGGTTGAGACCCAGTACTTC. The complete variable domain, with remaining parts taken from reference TRBV28 and TRBJ2-5, reads DVKVTQSSRYLVKRTGEKVFLECVQDMDHENMFWYRQDPGLGLRLIYFSYDVKMKEKGDIPEGYSVSREKKERFSLILESASTNQTSMYLCASSQTSGVVETQYFGPGTRLLVL.

The V call is TRBV10-1, the J call TRBJ2-7; D ambiguous. CDR3 length: 15 amino acids. V was clipped by 7 bases and J by 0 bases, with 16 bases between them. Looked up from germline, CDR1 is WNHNN and CDR2 is SYGVQD (reference sequence). The CDR3 sequence: CASIMRPSSSYEQYF. Here the CDR3 DNA reads TGCGCCAGCATTATGCGACCGTCCTCCTCCTACGAGCAGTACTTC.

The V gene is TRBV5-4, the J gene TRBJ2-5; D remains ambiguous. Trimming cost V 4 bases and J 5 bases, with 15 bases left between them. The CDR3 has 14 amino acids. Per germline, CDR1 SGHNT and CDR2 YYREEE (reference sequence). CDR3 nucleotides: TGTGCCAGCAGCCTTCGGATGACCAAGGAGACCCAGTACTTC. Protein product: CASSLRMTKETQYF.